A single sample is the source of the 14 T cell receptor beta chains below, sequenced in a study of blood T cell repertoires in COVID-19. Assay: immunoSEQ multiplex PCR; the TCRdb copy retains only in-frame clones and omits some. Among roughly 200,000 clones, approximately 87% were seen once, and the ten largest hold just under 0.9%. The sample taken for sequencing was peripheral blood. Source of these receptors: a woman aged 18-29 years who had recovered from COVID-19.

The chain is built from TRBV10-3 and TRBJ2-1, with TRBD2 matching over 13 bases. Trimming cost V 2 bases and J 10 bases; bases outside gene matches: 5. The CDR3 runs 15 residues. From germline, CDR1 is ENHRY and CDR2 SYGVKD. In DNA form, the CDR3 reads TGTGCCATCAGTGAGAAGGGACTAGCGGGAAGGGAGCAGTTCTTC. As protein: CAISEKGLAGREQFF.

This chain links TRBV28 with TRBJ2-7, with TRBD1 matching over 10 bases. Germline values: CDR1 MDHEN, CDR2 SYDVKM. The length of the CDR3 is 17 residues. The V and J ends lost 3 bases and 3 bases, in that order; junction bases with no gene match: 11. CDR3 bases: TGTGCCAGCAGTTTGACCCGCCGGACAGGGGGACTCTACGAGCAGTACTTC. Its protein product is CASSLTRRTGGLYEQYF.

The gene calls are TRBV18 and TRBJ1-2, with 10 bases lining up with TRBD1. The J segment lost 6 bases and the V segment lost 3 bases, leaving 10 bases of the junction unmatched. Germline V gene sequence: CDR1 KGHSH, CDR2 LQKENI. The CDR3 spans 16 residues. DNA for the CDR3: TGTGCCAGCTCACCTTGGCGACAGGGGGCGAGTCATGGCTACACCTTC. Its translation: CASSPWRQGASHGYTF. Based on the CDR3 plus reference TRBV18 and TRBJ1-2, the full variable domain is NAGVMQNPRHLVRRRGQEARLRCSPMKGHSHVYWYRQLPEEGLKFMVYLQKENIIDESGMPKERFSAEFPKEGPSILRIQQVVRGDSAAYFCASSPWRQGASHGYTFGSGTRLTVV.

The chain links TRBV7-9 to TRBJ1-2; 10 nucleotides agree with TRBD1. Germline V gene sequence: CDR1 SEHNR, CDR2 FQNEAQ (reference sequence). This CDR3 contains 18 residues. Unmatched junction bases numbered 13, after V lost 2 bases and J lost 4 bases. CDR3 sequence reads: CASSLPRKRTGGTYGYTF. The CDR3 nucleotides are TGTGCCAGCAGCTTACCACGTAAACGGACAGGGGGGACCTATGGCTACACCTTC.

This rearrangement joins TRBV27 to TRBJ1-1; a weak D match, TRBD1 (5 bases). The ends were cut back, 4 bases at V and 1 base at J, with 10 bases in the middle. Germline CDR1 MNHEY, CDR2 SMNVEV (reference sequence). CDR3 length: 14 residues. CDR3 in DNA: TGTGCCAGCAGTTGGGGGGGACGGAACACTGAAGCTTTCTTT. This encodes CASSWGGRNTEAFF.

The chain carries TRBV2 and TRBJ1-2; no definite D call. In germline, CDR1 is SNHLY, CDR2 FYNNEI. V was trimmed by 6 bases and J by 0 bases, leaving 14 bases between them. This CDR3 has 15 amino acids. CDR3 region: CASRRIRVANYGYTF. Here the CDR3 DNA reads TGTGCCAGCAGAAGGATCCGGGTAGCTAACTATGGCTACACCTTC. Supplemented by reference TRBV2 and TRBJ1-2, the full variable domain reads EPEVTQTPSHQVTQMGQEVILRCVPISNHLYFYWYRQILGQKVEFLVSFYNNEISEKSEIFDDQFSVERPDGSNFTLKIRSTKLEDSAMYFCASRRIRVANYGYTFGSGTRLTVV.

This clone was recorded once. The chain is built from TRBV19 and TRBJ1-1; 8 positions match TRBD1. Germline CDR1 is LNHDA and CDR2 is SQIVND (reference sequence). J lost 7 bases, V lost 11 bases, and 3 bases had no gene match. This CDR3 region has 10 residues. The CDR3 is CACGQGEAFF. The CDR3 coding sequence is TGTGCCTGCGGACAGGGTGAAGCTTTCTTT. The full variable domain, with the rest looked up from reference TRBV19 and TRBJ1-1, is DGGITQSPKYLFRKEGQNVTLSCEQNLNHDAMYWYRQDPGQGLRLIYYSQIVNDFQKGDIAEGYSVSREKKESFPLTVTSAQKNPTAFYLCACGQGEAFFGQGTRLTVV.

The chain combines TRBV6-6 with TRBJ2-7, with D possibly TRBD1 on 6 matching bases. Per germline, CDR1 MNHNY and CDR2 SVGAGI (reference sequence). The CDR3 contains 16 residues. Trimming took off 8 bases at V and 3 bases at J, with 23 bases between the two ends. CDR3 amino acids: CASGLPLGLGGYEQYF. As DNA, the CDR3 is TGTGCCAGCGGGTTACCCCTGGGGCTAGGGGGCTACGAGCAGTACTTC.

The table lists this clone with a count of one. The chain combines TRBV21-1 with TRBJ2-3; TRBD1 is the table's D call, not checked against the DNA. TRBV21-1 is a pseudogene. The CDR3 consists of 15 residues. The chain's CDR3 is CASSIQGVSTDTQYF. CDR3 DNA sequence: TGTGCCAGCAGCATACAGGGGGTTAGCACAGATACGCAGTATTTT.

This chain joins TRBV6-6 and TRBJ2-5, with TRBD2 matching over 7 bases. Trimming at V came to 5 bases and at J to 0 bases, leaving 12 bases not matched to a gene. Germline-derived CDR1 and CDR2 are MNHNY and SVGAGI (reference sequence). The CDR3 has 17 amino acids. In DNA, the CDR3 is TGTGCCAGCAGTCCCAGACTAGCCCGACTGTACCAAGAGACCCAGTACTTC. This codes for CASSPRLARLYQETQYF.

In its sample, this clone was seen a few times. Here the CDR3 reads CASSEGGGDYNEQFF. The CDR3 DNA sequence: TGTGCCAGCAGTGAAGGCGGGGGGGATTACAATGAGCAGTTCTTC. The genes are TRBV6-4 and TRBJ2-1; 9 bases match TRBD2. With V trimmed by 3 bases and J by 4 bases, 4 bases remained unmatched. The CDR3 loop spans 15 amino acids. The germline V gene encodes CDR1 MRHNA and CDR2 SNTAGT.

This clone was seen repeatedly, ten times or more. The CDR3 spells CASSIQGNDEKLFF. The DNA of the CDR3 is TGTGCCAGCAGCATCCAGGGAAATGATGAAAAACTGTTTTTT. V is TRBV5-6 and J is TRBJ1-4; perhaps TRBD1 as D (5 bases). The length of the CDR3 is 14 residues. Germline lookup yields CDR1 SGHDT and CDR2 YYEEEE. The V end was cut by 4 bases, the J end by 6 bases, with 13 bases between.

The J gene is TRBJ2-2, the V gene TRBV19, with a weak D call TRBD1 (5 bases). CDR3 length equals 14 residues. V shed 3 bases and J shed 5 bases, with 10 bases lying between them. Germline CDR1 and CDR2: LNHDA and SQIVND (reference sequence). The CDR3 loop reads CASSIVAGTGELFF. The CDR3 coding sequence is TGTGCCAGTAGTATCGTGGCAGGGACCGGGGAGCTGTTTTTT.

V is TRBV4-1 and J is TRBJ1-4, with D possibly matching TRBD1 (5 bases). Germline CDR1 MGHRA, CDR2 YSYEKL. V was trimmed by 0 bases and J by 3 bases, leaving 14 bases between them. The CDR3 runs to 17 residues. CDR3 DNA: TGCGCCAGCAGCCAAGAGCCCTCAGACAGACCTAATGAAAAACTGTTTTTT. Amino acid sequence: CASSQEPSDRPNEKLFF.